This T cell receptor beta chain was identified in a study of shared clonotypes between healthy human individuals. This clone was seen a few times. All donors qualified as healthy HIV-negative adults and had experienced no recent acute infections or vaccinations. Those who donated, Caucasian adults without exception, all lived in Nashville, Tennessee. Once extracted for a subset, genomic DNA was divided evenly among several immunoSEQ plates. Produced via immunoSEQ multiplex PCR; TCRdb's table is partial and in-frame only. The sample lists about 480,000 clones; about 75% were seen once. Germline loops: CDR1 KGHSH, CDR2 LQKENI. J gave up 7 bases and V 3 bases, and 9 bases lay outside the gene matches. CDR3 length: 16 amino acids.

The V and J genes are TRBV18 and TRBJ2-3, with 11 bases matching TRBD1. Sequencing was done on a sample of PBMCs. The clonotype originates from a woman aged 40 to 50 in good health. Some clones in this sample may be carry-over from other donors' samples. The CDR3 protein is CASSPGTGGTAYTQYF. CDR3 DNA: TGTGCCAGCTCACCCGGGACAGGGGGAACGGCGTATACGCAGTATTTT.